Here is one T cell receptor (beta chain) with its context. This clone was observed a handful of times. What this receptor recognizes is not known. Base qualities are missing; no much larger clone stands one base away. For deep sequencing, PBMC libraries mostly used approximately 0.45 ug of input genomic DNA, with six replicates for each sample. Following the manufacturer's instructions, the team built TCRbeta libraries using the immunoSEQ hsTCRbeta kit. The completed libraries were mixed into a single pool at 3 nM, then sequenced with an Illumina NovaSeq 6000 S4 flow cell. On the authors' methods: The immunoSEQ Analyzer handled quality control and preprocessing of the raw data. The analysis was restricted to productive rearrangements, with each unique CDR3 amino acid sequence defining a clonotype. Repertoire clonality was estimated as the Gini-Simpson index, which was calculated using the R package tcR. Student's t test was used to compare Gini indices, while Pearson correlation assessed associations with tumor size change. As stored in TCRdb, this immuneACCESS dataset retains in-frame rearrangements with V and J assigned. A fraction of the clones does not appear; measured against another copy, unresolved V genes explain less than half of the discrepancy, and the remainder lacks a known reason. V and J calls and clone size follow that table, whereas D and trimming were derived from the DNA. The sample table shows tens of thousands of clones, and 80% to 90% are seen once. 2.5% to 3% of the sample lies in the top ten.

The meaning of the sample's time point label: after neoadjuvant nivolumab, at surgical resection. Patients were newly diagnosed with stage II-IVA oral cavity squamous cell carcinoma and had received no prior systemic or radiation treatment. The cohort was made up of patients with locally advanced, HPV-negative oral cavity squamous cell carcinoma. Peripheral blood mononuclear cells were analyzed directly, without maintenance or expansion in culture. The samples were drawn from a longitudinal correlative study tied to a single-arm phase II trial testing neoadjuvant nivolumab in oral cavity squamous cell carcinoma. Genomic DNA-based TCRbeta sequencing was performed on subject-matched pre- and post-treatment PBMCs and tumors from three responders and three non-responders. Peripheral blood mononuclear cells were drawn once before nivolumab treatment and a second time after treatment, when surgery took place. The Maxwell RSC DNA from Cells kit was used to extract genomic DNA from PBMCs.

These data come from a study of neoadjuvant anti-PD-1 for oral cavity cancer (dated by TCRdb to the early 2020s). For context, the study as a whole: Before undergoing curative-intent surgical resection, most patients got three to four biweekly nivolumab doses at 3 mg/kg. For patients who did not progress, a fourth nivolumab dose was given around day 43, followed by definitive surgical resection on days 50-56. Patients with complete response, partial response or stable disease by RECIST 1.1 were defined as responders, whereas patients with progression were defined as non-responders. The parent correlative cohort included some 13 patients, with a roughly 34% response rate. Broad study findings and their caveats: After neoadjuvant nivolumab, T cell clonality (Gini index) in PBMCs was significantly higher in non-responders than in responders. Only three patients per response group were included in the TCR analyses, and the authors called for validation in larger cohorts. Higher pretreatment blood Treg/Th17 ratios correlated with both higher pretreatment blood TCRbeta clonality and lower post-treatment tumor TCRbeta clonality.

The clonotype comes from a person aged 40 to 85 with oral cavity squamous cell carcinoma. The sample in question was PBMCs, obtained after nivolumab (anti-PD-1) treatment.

The bases are TGTGCCAGCAGCTCCCGACTCCGACCCCCCTACGAGCAGTACTTC. Translated, this is CASSSRLRPPYEQYF. The V gene is TRBV7-6 and the J gene is TRBJ2-7; no D gene call is confident. V is clipped by 4 bases and J by 2 bases, and the sequence between their germline boundaries is 15 bases long. The CDR1 and CDR2 encoded by the germline V gene are SGHVS and FNYEAQ. From the cysteine up to the phenylalanine, the CDR3 has a length of 15 residues. Just CDR3 DNA is preserved here, 45 bases in frame from base 1.